The clone carrying this TCR beta chain showed up just once. Its antigen is not identified. Method: immunoSEQ multiplex PCR; TCRdb's copy keeps in-frame clones and lacks some. The sample shows 15,000 to 20,000 clones, 83% of them seen only once. The data stem from a study of PD-1 blockade in classical Hodgkin lymphoma. For the study at large: With a 2-week interval, patients received intravenous nivolumab at 3 mg/kg.

Specified time point: cycle 4 day 1 (C4D1), after less than seven weeks of nivolumab. Every one of the patients relapsed after autologous stem cell transplantation (brentuximab vedotin exposure was variable). Broader study findings: The study found complete responders had baseline diversity similar to newly diagnosed patients.

Germline CDR1 reads LNHNV; CDR2 reads YYDKDF (reference sequence). The V segment lost 5 bases and the J segment 2 bases; nucleotides outside the gene matches: 9. The CDR3 has 15 amino acids. The material was peripheral blood mononuclear cells (PBMCs), obtained before the fourth cycle of nivolumab. This sequence joins TRBV15 and TRBJ2-7; 7 positions match TRBD2. This clonotype was obtained from a human donor with classical Hodgkin lymphoma. CDR3 sequence: CATSLARGDAYEQYF. DNA of the CDR3: TGTGCCACCAGCCTAGCTCGGGGGGACGCCTACGAGCAGTACTTC.